Below, one T cell receptor beta chain is given with its context. The sample belongs to a study of shared T cell receptors in the human thymus. Assay used: immunoSEQ multiplex PCR; TCRdb lists only in-frame clones, some missing. The sample shows about 660,000 clones, more than 75% of them seen only once. These data were also reused for a study on human thymus T cells. As that study records: Corrective cardiac surgery supplied the resected thymus tissue. Thymic and blood repertoires appeared to display a bias in their usage of V and J genes.

Sequenced material: thymocytes. This sequence was found in a boy younger than two with a congenital heart defect.

CDR3 bases: TGTGCCAGCAGCTACCCTCAACTAGCTCCCAATGAGCAGTTCTTC. It is translated as CASSYPQLAPNEQFF. The rearrangement links TRBV5-6 to TRBJ2-1, with D possibly being TRBD2 (6 bases). The CDR3 runs to 15 residues. The V gene lost 3 bases and the J gene lost 6 bases, with 16 bases spanning the gap. The germline V gene has CDR1 SGHDT and CDR2 YYEEEE.